This TCR beta chain was captured in a study of blood T cell repertoires in COVID-19. Assay used: immunoSEQ multiplex PCR; TCRdb lists only in-frame clones, some missing. This table holds about 100,000 clones, roughly 79% found once. The sequenced sample consisted of peripheral blood. The receptor was isolated from a woman in her 70s with acute or convalescent COVID-19.

CDR3 sequence: CASSLAGESYEQYF. The CDR3 nucleotides are TGTGCCAGCAGCTTGGCCGGGGAGTCCTACGAGCAGTACTTC. The chain carries TRBV5-5 and TRBJ2-7, with D maybe TRBD2 (5 bases). Trimming removed 0 bases from V and 1 base from J, with 8 bases in between. This CDR3 has 14 residues. From germline, CDR1 is SGHKS and CDR2 YYEKEE (reference sequence).